A single sample gave rise to the 28 T cell receptor beta chains below, sequenced in a study of T cell changes during pregnancy in multiple sclerosis. This table comes from immunoSEQ multiplex PCR, and its TCRdb copy is limited to in-frame clones, with some not included. The repertoire holds tens of thousands of clones, with 90% to 95% as singletons. The sample here was peripheral blood, taken in the third trimester of pregnancy. Receptors were obtained from a female donor in good health, enrolled as a control in a pregnancy study.

The chain carries TRBV7-8 and TRBJ1-1; D might be TRBD1 (5 bases). The CDR3 sequence is 15 residues long. V dropped 8 bases and J dropped 1 base, with 17 bases sitting between them. Germline lookup yields CDR1 SGHVS and CDR2 FQNEAQ. In nucleotides, the CDR3 is TGTGCCAGCGATCCCTGGGGCGTGGGGAACACTGAAGCTTTCTTT. Its protein product is CASDPWGVGNTEAFF.

This clone turned up a few times. The chain employs TRBV2 and TRBJ1-1, with no clear D. This CDR3 region has 11 residues. V was trimmed by 5 bases and J by 10 bases, leaving 11 bases between them. Looked up from germline, CDR1 is SNHLY and CDR2 is FYNNEI. This chain's CDR3 is CASSTEQIAFF. The CDR3 coding sequence is TGTGCCAGCAGTACGGAGCAGATAGCTTTCTTT. Together with reference TRBV2 and TRBJ1-1, the CDR3 gives the full variable domain: EPEVTQTPSHQVTQMGQEVILRCVPISNHLYFYWYRQILGQKVEFLVSFYNNEISEKSEIFDDQFSVERPDGSNFTLKIRSTKLEDSAMYFCASSTEQIAFFGQGTRLTVV.

The V and J genes are TRBV4-1 and TRBJ2-3; 12 nucleotides agree with TRBD2. Germline CDR1 reads MGHRA; CDR2 reads YSYEKL. V gave up 2 bases and J gave up 4 bases; unmatched junction bases: 4. The CDR3 runs 16 residues. CDR3 protein: CASSQQLAGGPDTQYF. Written as DNA, the CDR3 is TGCGCCAGCAGCCAACAACTAGCGGGAGGACCAGATACGCAGTATTTT.

The V gene is TRBV6-5, the J gene TRBJ2-4; 8 bases fit TRBD1. V lost 6 bases to trimming and J lost 0 bases; unmatched junction nucleotides: 4. CDR1 and CDR2 from the germline V gene are MNHEY and SVGAGI. The CDR3 extends over 15 amino acids. CDR3 sequence: CASRDRDIAKNIQYF. CDR3 DNA: TGTGCCAGCAGGGACAGGGACATAGCCAAAAACATTCAGTACTTC.

The rearrangement uses TRBV6-1 and TRBJ2-7; D unresolved. The CDR3 contains 13 residues. Germline V gene lookup returns CDR1 MNHNS and CDR2 SASEGT. V shed 2 bases and J shed 4 bases, with 9 bases lying between them. The CDR3 here is CASSERPAYEQYF. The CDR3, as DNA: TGTGCCAGCAGTGAACGCCCAGCGTACGAGCAGTACTTC.

The V and J genes are TRBV6-1 and TRBJ1-1; D is possibly TRBD1 (6 bases). The germline V gene has CDR1 MNHNS and CDR2 SASEGT. The CDR3 length is 15 residues. V lost 6 bases and J lost 0, with 14 bases in between. CDR3 nucleotides: TGTGCCAGCAGGTACAGGGACTACATGAACACTGAAGCTTTCTTT. This sequence encodes CASRYRDYMNTEAFF.

The chain links TRBV15 to TRBJ2-1, with D maybe TRBD2 (7 bases). Trimming removed 1 base at V and 7 bases at J, with 23 bases between. Germline loops: CDR1 LNHNV, CDR2 YYDKDF (reference sequence). The CDR3 extends over 18 amino acids. For the CDR3, the DNA is TGTGCCACCAGCAGAGCCATGGCCGGGGGGCCGAACGGAAATGAGCAGTTCTTC. Translating gives CATSRAMAGGPNGNEQFF.

This clone showed up just once. V usage is TRBV19 and J usage is TRBJ1-2; 7 nucleotides match TRBD1. J was trimmed by 1 base and V by 10 bases; bases with no gene match: 15. Looked up from germline, CDR1 is LNHDA and CDR2 is SQIVND (reference sequence). The CDR3 has 16 amino acids. CDR3 DNA sequence: TGTGCCACGGGCCGGGACAGAAAGATGGGTAACTATGGCTACACCTTC. Protein product: CATGRDRKMGNYGYTF.

The rearrangement joins TRBV6-6 to TRBJ2-2, with D possibly matching TRBD2 (5 bases). V gave up 0 bases and J gave up 0 bases, with 8 bases separating them. The length of the CDR3 is 16 residues. Germline CDR1 and CDR2: MNHNY and SVGAGI (reference sequence). The CDR3 nucleotides read TGTGCCAGCAGTTACTCGAGGGCAGCGAACACCGGGGAGCTGTTTTTT. It encodes CASSYSRAANTGELFF.

The rearrangement joins TRBV28 to TRBJ2-3; 11 nucleotides agree with TRBD2. The J segment lost 3 bases and the V segment lost 3 bases, leaving 5 bases of the junction unmatched. Germline V gene sequence: CDR1 MDHEN, CDR2 SYDVKM. The CDR3 runs 16 residues. Here the CDR3 reads CASSFPVAGGTDTQYF. The CDR3 coding sequence is TGTGCCAGCAGTTTCCCGGTAGCGGGAGGGACAGATACGCAGTATTTT. Full variable domain (missing parts from reference TRBV28 and TRBJ2-3): DVKVTQSSRYLVKRTGEKVFLECVQDMDHENMFWYRQDPGLGLRLIYFSYDVKMKEKGDIPEGYSVSREKKERFSLILESASTNQTSMYLCASSFPVAGGTDTQYFGPGTRLTVL.

The chain joins TRBV14 to TRBJ1-2, with a tentative D call TRBD1 (6 bases). The V gene's germline CDR1 is SGHDN and CDR2 FVKESK. CDR3 length: 16 amino acids. V was pared by 4 bases and J by 5 bases, with 20 bases between. The chain's CDR3 is CASSLQHRVGGYGYTF. CDR3 nucleotide sequence: TGTGCCAGCAGCCTTCAACACAGGGTAGGCGGTTATGGCTACACCTTC.

The chain couples TRBV2 to TRBJ2-7, with D perhaps TRBD1 (5 bases). V lost 3 bases to trimming and J lost 6 bases, with 12 bases between them. In germline, CDR1 is SNHLY, CDR2 FYNNEI. This CDR3 is 13 amino acids long. This chain's CDR3 is CASSDLDTLEQYF. CDR3 coding DNA: TGTGCCAGCAGTGACCTGGACACCCTCGAGCAGTACTTC.

This chain joins TRBV7-7 and TRBJ2-1, with D perhaps TRBD1 (5 bases). The ends were cut back, 5 bases at V and 5 bases at J, with 10 bases in the middle. Germline V CDR1 and CDR2: SSHAT, FNYEAQ (reference sequence). There are 13 residues in the CDR3. CDR3 in DNA: TGTGCCAGCAGCCTCGACAGAGACAATGAGCAGTTCTTC. Its protein is CASSLDRDNEQFF.

The chain couples TRBV6-5 to TRBJ2-5, with 7 bases that match TRBD2. The CDR3 is made up of 13 amino acids. Germline CDR1 MNHEY, CDR2 SVGAGI. V lost 5 bases and J lost 2; bases outside the gene matches: 2. CDR3 DNA sequence: TGTGCCAGCAGTCGGACTAGACAAGAGACCCAGTACTTC. Translation: CASSRTRQETQYF.

The J gene is TRBJ2-7, the V gene TRBV29-1, with 8 bases aligning to TRBD1. CDR3 size: 15 residues. Germline V gene sequence: CDR1 SQVTM, CDR2 ANQGSEA. After removal of 7 bases from V and 4 bases from J, the junction contained 15 bases not matched to a gene. The CDR3 nucleotides are TGCAGCGGTATGGCTGCTTGGGACAGGATGTACGAGCAGTACTTC. Translation gives CSGMAAWDRMYEQYF.

This clone was found a few times. The chain uses TRBV2 and TRBJ1-1; D is uncertain. Germline-derived CDR1 and CDR2 are SNHLY and FYNNEI. V was shortened by 4 bases and J by 4 bases, with 10 bases between the two germline ends. This CDR3 is 13 amino acids long. Here the CDR3 reads CASSGTGSTEAFF. The CDR3 DNA sequence: TGTGCCAGCAGTGGGACTGGGAGCACTGAAGCTTTCTTT.

V usage is TRBV10-3 and J usage is TRBJ2-7; D might be TRBD1 (5 bases). The V gene lost 8 bases and the J gene lost 3 bases, with 14 bases spanning the gap. Germline CDR1 reads ENHRY; CDR2 reads SYGVKD. This CDR3 region has 13 residues. The CDR3 protein is CAIGTATDYEQYF. DNA for the CDR3: TGTGCCATCGGAACAGCGACAGACTACGAGCAGTACTTC.

The V call is TRBV5-6, the J call TRBJ1-2; D not resolved. The CDR3 is made up of 14 amino acids. V lost 5 bases to trimming and J lost 1 base, with 12 bases between them. The germline V gene encodes CDR1 SGHDT and CDR2 YYEEEE. CDR3 DNA sequence: TGTGCCAGCAGGCGAGGGTCGGGTAACTATGGCTACACCTTC. This codes for CASRRGSGNYGYTF.

The chain employs TRBV15 and TRBJ1-4; possibly TRBD1 for D (6 bases). CDR1 LNHNV and CDR2 YYDKDF come from the germline V gene (reference sequence). Trimming removed 5 bases from V and 8 bases from J, with 21 bases in between. This CDR3 has 16 residues. Here the CDR3 DNA reads TGTGCCACCAGCGGGGCCGATAGGGGGAGACGGGAAAAACTGTTTTTT. Amino acids: CATSGADRGRREKLFF.

The rearrangement links TRBV5-1 to TRBJ2-4; TRBD2 aligns across 12 bases. With 0 bases clipped from V and 3 bases from J, the junction kept 7 bases outside the gene matches. This CDR3 is 18 amino acids long. Looked up from germline, CDR1 is SGHRS and CDR2 is YFSETQ. The CDR3 here is CASSLVLAGGPGKNIQYF. DNA for the CDR3: TGCGCCAGCAGCTTGGTGCTAGCGGGAGGGCCGGGCAAAAACATTCAGTACTTC.

The J gene is TRBJ1-1, the V gene TRBV18; 11 bases align to TRBD1. The V segment lost 4 bases and the J segment 4 bases; nucleotides outside the gene matches: 5. CDR3 length: 15 amino acids. Germline values: CDR1 KGHSH, CDR2 LQKENI. This CDR3 is CASSRTGTGGTEAFF. The CDR3 DNA reads as TGTGCCAGCTCACGTACCGGGACAGGGGGCACTGAAGCTTTCTTT.

V usage is TRBV19 and J usage is TRBJ1-2; D might be TRBD1 (6 bases). The ends were cut back, 5 bases at V and 4 bases at J, with 17 bases in the middle. CDR1 is LNHDA and CDR2 is SQIVND in the germline V gene (reference sequence). CDR3 length equals 15 residues. CDR3 nucleotides: TGTGCCAGTAGTTCAGGAAGCACAGGGAGCTATGGCTACACCTTC. Translated, it gives CASSSGSTGSYGYTF. Filled out from reference TRBV19 and TRBJ1-2, the complete variable domain reads DGGITQSPKYLFRKEGQNVTLSCEQNLNHDAMYWYRQDPGQGLRLIYYSQIVNDFQKGDIAEGYSVSREKKESFPLTVTSAQKNPTAFYLCASSSGSTGSYGYTFGSGTRLTVV.

The V call is TRBV29-1, the J call TRBJ1-3; D possibly corresponds to TRBD1 (5 bases). The CDR3 has 15 amino acids. Germline-derived CDR1 and CDR2 are SQVTM and ANQGSEA. The V end lost 2 bases, the J end lost 2 bases, and 13 bases lay between the germline ends. CDR3 sequence (DNA): TGCAGCGTTGAACCTACAGGAGCAGCTGGAAACACCATATATTTT. As protein: CSVEPTGAAGNTIYF.

V and J are TRBV23-1 and TRBJ1-2; D gene unclear. TRBV23-1 is classed as an ORF, of uncertain function. The V end was cut by 0 bases, the J end by 7 bases, with 21 bases between. This CDR3 region has 17 residues. The CDR3 loop reads CASSQSAEEGTKGGYTF. Written as DNA, the CDR3 is TGCGCCAGCAGTCAATCCGCGGAGGAGGGCACAAAGGGTGGCTACACCTTC.

This rearrangement joins TRBV5-6 to TRBJ1-1; TRBD1 might be the D (6 bases). The CDR3 length is 15 residues. The germline V gene has CDR1 SGHDT and CDR2 YYEEEE. The V gene lost 7 bases and the J gene lost 1 base, with 17 bases spanning the gap. The CDR3 DNA is TGTGCCAGCTCCGGGGAAGGGGGACCGAACACTGAAGCTTTCTTT. Amino acids: CASSGEGGPNTEAFF.

V and J are TRBV5-4 and TRBJ2-4; TRBD2 matches at 14 bases. The CDR3 is made up of 17 amino acids. V was clipped by 4 bases and J by 1 base; unmatched bases: 4. Germline V CDR1 and CDR2: SGHNT, YYREEE (reference sequence). CDR3 bases: TGTGCCAGCAGCGCCCGGACTAGCGGGAGGGCCAAAAACATTCAGTACTTC. It yields the protein CASSARTSGRAKNIQYF.

The chain combines TRBV16 with TRBJ1-1; D is uncertain. This CDR3 has 13 amino acids. Germline CDR1 reads KGHSY; CDR2 reads FQNENV. V lost 3 bases to trimming and J lost 8 bases, with 13 bases between them. The CDR3 region is CASSQSSVAEAFF. As DNA, the CDR3 is TGTGCCAGCAGCCAGTCCTCGGTTGCCGAAGCTTTCTTT.

The chain joins TRBV5-1 to TRBJ1-2; perhaps TRBD1 as D (6 bases). V shed 7 bases and J shed 0 bases, with 10 bases lying between them. The CDR3 has 13 residues. Germline assignment: CDR1 SGHRS and CDR2 YFSETQ. The CDR3 protein is CASRDNTNYGYTF. CDR3 coding DNA: TGCGCCAGCCGGGACAACACTAACTATGGCTACACCTTC.